These 14 T cell receptor beta chains were all obtained from the same sample, sequenced in a study of T-cell memory formation after mild COVID-19. TCRdb re-called the 5' RACE reads through MiXCR, storing one row per CDR3 protein. This sample has about 190,000 distinct CDR3 sequences, with 20% to 25% found just once. What was sequenced was PBMCs or a T cell subset sorted from them (not recorded which). The receptors come from an adult woman who had mild COVID-19 (a few samples of this study predate the infection). Cell type and time point are not known.

The CDR3 nucleotides are TGTGCCAGCAAGGATGGAGGGGATCCAGGGCACACTGAAGCTTTCTTT. It specifies CASKDGGDPGHTEAFF. J is TRBJ1-1 and V is TRBV7-9; perhaps TRBD1 as D (5 bases). Trimming pared 7 bases from V and 3 bases from J, leaving 21 bases between. Germline CDR1 and CDR2: SEHNR and FQNEAQ (reference sequence). The CDR3 is 16 residues long.

This clonotype occurred a few times. The chain links TRBV9 to TRBJ2-7, with D uncertain. The V and J ends lost 0 bases and 0 bases respectively, with 10 bases between them. From germline, CDR1 is SGDLS and CDR2 YYNGEE. The CDR3 runs 15 residues. Here the CDR3 DNA reads TGTGCCAGCAGCGTAGGTCCAGCGAGCTCCTACGAGCAGTACTTC. Amino acids: CASSVGPASSYEQYF.

J is TRBJ2-7 and V is TRBV5-1, with TRBD1 matching 9 bases. Germline V gives CDR1 SGHRS, CDR2 YFSETQ. CDR3 size: 15 residues. V dropped 4 bases and J dropped 5; count of bases not matched to a gene: 10. CDR3 amino acids: CASSPRTGAFHEQYF. DNA of the CDR3: TGCGCCAGCAGCCCCCGGACAGGGGCTTTCCACGAGCAGTACTTC.

This clonotype has more than one count but fewer than ten. The V gene is TRBV4-2, the J gene TRBJ2-1; a possible D gene is TRBD2 (6 bases). CDR1 is LGHNA, CDR2 YNFKEQ, per germline. Trimming took off 3 bases at V and 2 bases at J, with 11 bases between the two ends. The CDR3 has 15 amino acids. The DNA for the CDR3 is TGTGCCAGCAGCCAGGGGACTCCAACCTACAATGAGCAGTTCTTC. Protein sequence: CASSQGTPTYNEQFF.

This clonotype was seen a handful of times. V usage is TRBV12-3 or TRBV12-4 and J usage is TRBJ1-4; possible D gene TRBD1, 5 bases. The CDR3 loop spans 14 amino acids. The V end lost 5 bases, the J end lost 5 bases, and 12 bases lay between the germline ends. The CDR3 DNA reads as TGTGCCAGCAGTATGCCGGGACTCAATGAAAAACTGTTTTTT. Its protein product is CASSMPGLNEKLFF.

V gene TRBV7-3 combines with J gene TRBJ2-7; unclear D gene. This CDR3 is 13 amino acids long. The germline V gene has CDR1 SGHTA and CDR2 FQGTGA. Trimming removed 4 bases at V and 0 bases at J, with 7 bases between. For the CDR3, the DNA is TGTGCCAGCAGCTCGGACCACTCCTACGAGCAGTACTTC. It is translated as CASSSDHSYEQYF. Combining the CDR3 with reference TRBV7-3 and TRBJ2-7 gives the whole variable domain GAGVSQTPSNKVTEKGKYVELRCDPISGHTALYWYRQSLGQGPEFLIYFQGTGAADDSGLPNDRFFAVRPEGSVSTLKIQRTERGDSAVYLCASSSDHSYEQYFGPGTRLTVT.

This clonotype turned up a few times. The chain combines TRBV4-2 with TRBJ2-7, with D perhaps TRBD1 (5 bases). Deletions cut 0 bases from V and 3 bases from J, with 15 bases between. The CDR3 has 16 residues. CDR1 and CDR2 from the germline V gene are LGHNA and YNFKEQ. The CDR3 region is CASSQEAQEPYYEQYF. The CDR3 region has the DNA TGTGCCAGCAGCCAAGAAGCACAGGAGCCCTACTACGAGCAGTACTTC.

This clonotype was counted between two and nine times. The V gene is TRBV12-3 or TRBV12-4, the J gene TRBJ2-1; 10 bases align to TRBD1. Losses at the gene ends were 9 bases for V and 4 bases for J; bases not matched to a gene: 3. This CDR3 has 13 residues. The CDR3 reads CASRQGAYNEQFF. Here the CDR3 DNA reads TGTGCCAGTAGACAGGGGGCTTACAATGAGCAGTTCTTC.

The V and J genes are TRBV15 and TRBJ2-1; 7 bases are a match to TRBD1. The CDR3 is 12 residues long. Trimming cost V 5 bases and J 10 bases; bases outside gene matches: 5. The germline CDR1 and CDR2 sequences are LNHNV and YYDKDF (reference sequence). CDR3 amino acids: CATSESTGEQFF. Written as DNA, the CDR3 is TGTGCCACCAGCGAATCGACAGGGGAGCAGTTCTTC.

The chain employs TRBV14 and TRBJ2-7; tentatively, D is TRBD1 (5 bases). The CDR3 sequence is 18 residues long. From germline, CDR1 is SGHDN and CDR2 FVKESK. V dropped 5 bases and J dropped 1 base, with 24 bases sitting between them. CDR3 DNA: TGTGCCAGCAGCTCTGCCCCAACTTTAGGGGAACCTTCCTACGAGCAGTACTTC. This gives the protein CASSSAPTLGEPSYEQYF. Filled out from reference TRBV14 and TRBJ2-7, the complete variable domain reads EAGVTQFPSHSVIEKGQTVTLRCDPISGHDNLYWYRRVMGKEIKFLLHFVKESKQDESGMPNNRFLAERTGGTYSTLKVQPAELEDSGVYFCASSSAPTLGEPSYEQYFGPGTRLTVT.

V gene TRBV20-1 combines with J gene TRBJ2-1, with unresolved D. The ends were cut back, 6 bases at V and 5 bases at J, with 11 bases in the middle. The CDR3 length is 12 residues. Germline V gene sequence: CDR1 DFQATT, CDR2 SNEGSKA (reference sequence). The CDR3 here is CSANARDNEQFF. The DNA for the CDR3 is TGCAGTGCAAACGCTCGAGACAATGAGCAGTTCTTC.

V is TRBV4-1 and J is TRBJ1-1; 9 positions agree with TRBD1. The V and J ends lost 3 bases and 8 bases, in that order; junction bases with no gene match: 7. This CDR3 contains 14 residues. CDR1 and CDR2 from the germline V gene are MGHRA and YSYEKL. The CDR3 DNA is TGCGCCAGCAGCCATCTAACAGGGGGCCTCGAAGCTTTCTTT. Translated: CASSHLTGGLEAFF.

This clonotype showed up just a few times. The chain uses TRBV7-6 and TRBJ2-1; D call uncertain. Germline CDR1 is SGHVS and CDR2 is FNYEAQ. The CDR3 contains 14 residues. V lost 6 bases and J lost 3, with 12 bases in between. The CDR3 sequence is CASSPERSYNEQFF. In DNA, the CDR3 is TGTGCCAGCAGTCCCGAGAGGAGCTACAATGAGCAGTTCTTC.

The chain is built from TRBV29-1 and TRBJ1-1, with no clear D. Trimming cost V 7 bases and J 4 bases, with 7 bases left between them. The V gene's germline CDR1 is SQVTM and CDR2 ANQGSEA. This CDR3 comprises 10 residues. DNA for the CDR3: TGCAGCGGGTGGAGCACTGAAGCTTTCTTT. It translates to CSGWSTEAFF.